This TCR beta chain came from a study of T cell repertoires in cytomegalovirus infection. Findings and caveats of the study: HLA-C-restricted CMV clonotypes gave the most frequent clonotype in two of eight donors.

In TCRdb, the reads were re-called with MiXCR into one record per CDR3 protein. Of 550,000 to 850,000 distinct CDR3 sequences listed, roughly 36% were seen once; the top ten hold 15% to 20%. Note on this clonotype: The target antigen is unknown.

The sequence was collected from a human donor in good health (CMV status not recorded). Some clones in this sample may be carry-over from other donors' samples. Sequencing used cultured PBMCs, obtained from culture after CMV antigen stimulation.

CDR3 protein: CASSPSDIETQYF. The CDR3 region has the DNA TGTGCCAGCAGCCCATCGGATATTGAGACCCAGTACTTC. The chain is built from TRBV13 and TRBJ2-5, with D unresolved. Germline V gene data show CDR1 as PRHDT and CDR2 as FYEKMQ (reference sequence). The CDR3 has 13 residues. The germline V and J ends were trimmed by 5 bases and 5 bases, with 12 bases remaining between them.